This T cell receptor (beta chain) was sequenced during a study of long-term antiretroviral therapy in people with HIV. Whole-study findings and limits: Post-treatment diversity went higher with ART but stayed below transplant donor controls. HIV repertoire CDR3 lengths ranged less widely than those of controls.

V lost 5 bases, J lost 2 bases, and 15 bases lay in between. Germline assignment: CDR1 SEHNR and CDR2 FQNEAQ (reference sequence). This CDR3 has 15 residues. Runs used v3.0 of the immunoSEQ assay and were done at survey level. The table came from immunoSEQ multiplex PCR; TCRdb's copy has only in-frame clones and leaves some out. The table lists some 26,000 clones, about 85% of them singletons, with 4.5% to 5.5% in the top ten. To note about this clone: Its target is unknown.

Two or more post-ART PBMC samples, plus at least one pre-ART sample, were available for each donor. This sequence originates from a man between 35 and 55 years old with HIV. This chain uses TRBV7-9 with TRBJ2-5; D may be TRBD1 or TRBD2 (5 bases each). Specimen: unsorted PBMCs, collected roughly 2.6 years after starting antiretroviral therapy. The CDR3 protein is CASSTRDGGQETQYF. The CDR3 DNA is TGTGCCAGCAGCACCCGGGACGGCGGGCAAGAGACCCAGTACTTC.